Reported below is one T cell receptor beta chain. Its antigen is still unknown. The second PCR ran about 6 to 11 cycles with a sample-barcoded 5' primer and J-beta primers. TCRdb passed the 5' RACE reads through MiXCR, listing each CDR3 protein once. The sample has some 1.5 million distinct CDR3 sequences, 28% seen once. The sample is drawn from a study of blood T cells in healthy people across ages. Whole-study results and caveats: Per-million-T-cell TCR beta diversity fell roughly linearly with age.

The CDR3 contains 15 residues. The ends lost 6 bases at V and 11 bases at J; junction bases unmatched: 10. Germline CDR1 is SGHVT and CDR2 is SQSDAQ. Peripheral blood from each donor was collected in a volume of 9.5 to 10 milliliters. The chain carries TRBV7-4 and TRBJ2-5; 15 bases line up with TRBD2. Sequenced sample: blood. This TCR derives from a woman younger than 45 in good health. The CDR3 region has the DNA TGTGCCAGCAGTTCCGGGACTAGCGGGGGGTCAGGACAGTACTTC. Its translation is CASSSGTSGGSGQYF.